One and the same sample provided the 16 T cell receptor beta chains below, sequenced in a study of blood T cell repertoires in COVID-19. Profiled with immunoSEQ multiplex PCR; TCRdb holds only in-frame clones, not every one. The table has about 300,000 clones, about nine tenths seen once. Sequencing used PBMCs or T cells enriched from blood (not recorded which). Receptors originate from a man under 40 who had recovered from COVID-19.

CDR3 DNA: TGTGCCAGCAGCCAAGCTGGCGGGAGTGTGTACTTC. Protein: CASSQAGGSVYF. The rearrangement uses TRBV3-1 (or the pseudogene TRBV3-2) and TRBJ2-7; TRBD2 matches 7 bases. The germline V gene encodes CDR1 LGHDT and CDR2 YNNKEL (reference sequence). The CDR3 is 12 residues long. The V and J ends lost 1 base and 12 bases, in that order; junction bases with no gene match: 6.

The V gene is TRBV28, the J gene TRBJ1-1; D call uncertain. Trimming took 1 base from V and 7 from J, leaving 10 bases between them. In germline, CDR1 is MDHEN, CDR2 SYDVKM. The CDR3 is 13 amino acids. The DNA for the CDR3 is TGTGCCAGCAGTTTATCTAGCGTAAGTGAAGCTTTCTTT. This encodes CASSLSSVSEAFF.

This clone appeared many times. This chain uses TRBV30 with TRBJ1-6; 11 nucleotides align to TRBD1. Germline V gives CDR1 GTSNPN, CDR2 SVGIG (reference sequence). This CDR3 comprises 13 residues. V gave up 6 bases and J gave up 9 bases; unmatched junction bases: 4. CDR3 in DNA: TGTGCCTGCCGGACAGGGGGCCGTTCACCCCTCCACTTT. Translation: CACRTGGRSPLHF.

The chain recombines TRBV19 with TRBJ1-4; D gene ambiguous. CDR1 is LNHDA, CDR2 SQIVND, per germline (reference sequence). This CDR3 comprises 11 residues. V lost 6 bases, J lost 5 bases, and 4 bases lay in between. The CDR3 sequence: CASSVNEKLFF. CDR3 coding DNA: TGTGCCAGTAGCGTAAATGAAAAACTGTTTTTT.

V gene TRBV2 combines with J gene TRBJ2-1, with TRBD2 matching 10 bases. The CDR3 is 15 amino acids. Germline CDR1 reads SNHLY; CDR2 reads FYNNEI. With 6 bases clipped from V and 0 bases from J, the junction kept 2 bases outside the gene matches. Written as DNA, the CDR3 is TGTGCCAGCAGGAGGACTAGCGGCTCCTACAATGAGCAGTTCTTC. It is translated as CASRRTSGSYNEQFF.

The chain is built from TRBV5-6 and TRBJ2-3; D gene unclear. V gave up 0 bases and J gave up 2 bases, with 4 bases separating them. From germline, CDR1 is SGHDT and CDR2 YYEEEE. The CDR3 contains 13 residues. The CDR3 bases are TGTGCCAGCAGCTTGGTGGCCACAGATACGCAGTATTTT. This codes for CASSLVATDTQYF.

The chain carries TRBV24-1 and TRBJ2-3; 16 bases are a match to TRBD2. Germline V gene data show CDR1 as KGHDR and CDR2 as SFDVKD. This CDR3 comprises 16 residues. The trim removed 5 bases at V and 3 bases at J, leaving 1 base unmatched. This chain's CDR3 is CATSGGLAGGTDTQYF. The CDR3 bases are TGTGCCACCAGTGGGGGACTAGCGGGAGGGACAGATACGCAGTATTTT.

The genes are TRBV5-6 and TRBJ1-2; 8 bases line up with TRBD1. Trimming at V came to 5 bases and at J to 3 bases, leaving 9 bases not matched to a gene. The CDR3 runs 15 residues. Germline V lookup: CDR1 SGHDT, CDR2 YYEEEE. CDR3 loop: CASRTKTGAHYGYTF. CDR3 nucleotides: TGTGCCAGCAGAACGAAGACAGGGGCCCACTATGGCTACACCTTC.

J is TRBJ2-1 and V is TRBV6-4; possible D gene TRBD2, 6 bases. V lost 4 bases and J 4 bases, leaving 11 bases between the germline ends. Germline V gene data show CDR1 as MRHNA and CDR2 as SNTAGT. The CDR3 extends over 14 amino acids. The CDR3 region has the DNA TGTGCCAGCAGTGGGCCGGGAGATTACAATGAGCAGTTCTTC. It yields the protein CASSGPGDYNEQFF.

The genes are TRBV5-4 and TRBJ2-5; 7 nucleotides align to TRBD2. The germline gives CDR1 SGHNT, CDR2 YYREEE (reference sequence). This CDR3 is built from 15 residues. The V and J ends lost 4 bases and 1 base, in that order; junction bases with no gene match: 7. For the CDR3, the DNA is TGTGCCAGCAGCACGTCCCCTAGCGGCCAAGAGACCCAGTACTTC. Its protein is CASSTSPSGQETQYF.

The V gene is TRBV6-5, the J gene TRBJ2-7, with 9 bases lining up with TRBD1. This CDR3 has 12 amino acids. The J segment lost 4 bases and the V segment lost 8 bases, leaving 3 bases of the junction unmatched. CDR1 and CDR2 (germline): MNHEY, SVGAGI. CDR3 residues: CASLDRGYEQYF. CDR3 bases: TGTGCCAGCCTGGACAGGGGTTACGAGCAGTACTTC.

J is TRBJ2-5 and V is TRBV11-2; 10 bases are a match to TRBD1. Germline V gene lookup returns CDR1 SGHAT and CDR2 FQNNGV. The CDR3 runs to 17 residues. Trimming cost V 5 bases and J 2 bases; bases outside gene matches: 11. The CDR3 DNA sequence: TGTGCCAGCAGCGAAGACTTGACAGGGGGCATTCAAGAGACCCAGTACTTC. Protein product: CASSEDLTGGIQETQYF.

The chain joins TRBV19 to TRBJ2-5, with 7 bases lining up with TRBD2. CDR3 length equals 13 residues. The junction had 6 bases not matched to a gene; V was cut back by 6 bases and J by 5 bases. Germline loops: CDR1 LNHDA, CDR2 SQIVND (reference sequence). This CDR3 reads CASRRDYEETQYF. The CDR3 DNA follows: TGTGCCAGTAGACGGGACTATGAGGAGACCCAGTACTTC.

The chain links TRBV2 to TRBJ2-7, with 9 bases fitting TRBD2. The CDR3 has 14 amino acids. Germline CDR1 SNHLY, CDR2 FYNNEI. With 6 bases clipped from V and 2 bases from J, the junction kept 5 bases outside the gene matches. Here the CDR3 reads CASRTTSGTYEQYF. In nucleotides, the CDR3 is TGTGCCAGCAGGACGACTAGCGGAACCTACGAGCAGTACTTC.

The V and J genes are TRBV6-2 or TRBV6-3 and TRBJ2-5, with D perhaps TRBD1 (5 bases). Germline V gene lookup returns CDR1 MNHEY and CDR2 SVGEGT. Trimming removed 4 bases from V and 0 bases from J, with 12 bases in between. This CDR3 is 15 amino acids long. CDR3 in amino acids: CASSSVRGYQETQYF. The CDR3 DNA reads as TGTGCCAGCAGTTCAGTTAGGGGATACCAAGAGACCCAGTACTTC.

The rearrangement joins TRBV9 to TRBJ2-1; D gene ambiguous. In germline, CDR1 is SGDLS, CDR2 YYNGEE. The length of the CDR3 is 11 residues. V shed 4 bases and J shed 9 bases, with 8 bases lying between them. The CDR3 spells CASSLRGEQFF. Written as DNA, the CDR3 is TGTGCCAGCAGCCTCCGCGGTGAGCAGTTCTTC.